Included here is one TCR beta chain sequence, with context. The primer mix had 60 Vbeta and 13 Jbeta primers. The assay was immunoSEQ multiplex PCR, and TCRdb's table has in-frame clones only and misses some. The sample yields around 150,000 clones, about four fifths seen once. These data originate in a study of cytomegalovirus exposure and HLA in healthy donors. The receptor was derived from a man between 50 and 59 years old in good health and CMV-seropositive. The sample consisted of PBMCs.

The CDR3 loop reads CASSLGYRGSGNTIYF. The CDR3 nucleotides read TGTGCCAGCAGCCTCGGTTACAGGGGCTCTGGAAACACCATATATTTT. The J gene is TRBJ1-3, the V gene TRBV4-2; TRBD1 aligns across 7 bases. This CDR3 has 16 residues. V trimming: 4 bases; J trimming: 0 bases; junction bases outside the gene matches: 6. Germline V lookup: CDR1 LGHNA, CDR2 YNFKEQ.